The sequence of this T cell receptor (beta chain) was determined in a study of blood T cells in healthy people across ages. Study-level points and caveats: Unknown CMV status may confound age-related changes in expanded clones.

Sample-barcoded 5' priming and a J-beta primer mix drove a second PCR of roughly 6 to 12 cycles. TCRdb reanalysed the 5' RACE reads using MiXCR and keeps one entry per CDR3 protein. The repertoire holds over 600,000 distinct CDR3 sequences, with roughly 21% as singletons. With regard to this clonotype: Its antigen is still unknown.

The source is a man in his 70s in good health. Specimen: blood.

The CDR3 is CASSQDPIAVGTTTNEKLFF. CDR3 nucleotides: TGCGCCAGCAGCCAAGATCCGATAGCAGTCGGGACTACAACTAATGAAAAACTGTTTTTT. The J gene is TRBJ1-4, the V gene TRBV4-1; TRBD1 might be the D (5 bases). This CDR3 region has 20 residues. The germline V gene has CDR1 MGHRA and CDR2 YSYEKL. V dropped 0 bases and J dropped 0 bases, with 20 bases sitting between them.